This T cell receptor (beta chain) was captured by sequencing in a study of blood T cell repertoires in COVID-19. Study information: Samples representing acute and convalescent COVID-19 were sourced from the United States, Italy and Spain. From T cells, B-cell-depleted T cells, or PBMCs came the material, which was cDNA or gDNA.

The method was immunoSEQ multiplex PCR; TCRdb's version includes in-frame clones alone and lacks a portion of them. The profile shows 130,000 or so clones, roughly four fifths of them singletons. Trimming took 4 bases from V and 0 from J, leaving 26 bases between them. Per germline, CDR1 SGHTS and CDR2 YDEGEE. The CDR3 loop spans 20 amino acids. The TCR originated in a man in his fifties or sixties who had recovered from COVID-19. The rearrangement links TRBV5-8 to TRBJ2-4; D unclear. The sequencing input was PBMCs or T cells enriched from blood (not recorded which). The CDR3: CASSGLGIMVPMLAKNIQYF. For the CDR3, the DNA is TGTGCCAGCAGCGGCCTTGGCATTATGGTCCCGATGTTAGCCAAAAACATTCAGTACTTC. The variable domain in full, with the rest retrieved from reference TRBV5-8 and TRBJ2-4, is EAGVTQSPTHLIKTRGQQATLRCSPISGHTSVYWYQQALGLGLQFLLWYDEGEERNRGNFPPRFSGRQFPNYSSELNVNALELEDSALYLCASSGLGIMVPMLAKNIQYFGAGTRLSVL.